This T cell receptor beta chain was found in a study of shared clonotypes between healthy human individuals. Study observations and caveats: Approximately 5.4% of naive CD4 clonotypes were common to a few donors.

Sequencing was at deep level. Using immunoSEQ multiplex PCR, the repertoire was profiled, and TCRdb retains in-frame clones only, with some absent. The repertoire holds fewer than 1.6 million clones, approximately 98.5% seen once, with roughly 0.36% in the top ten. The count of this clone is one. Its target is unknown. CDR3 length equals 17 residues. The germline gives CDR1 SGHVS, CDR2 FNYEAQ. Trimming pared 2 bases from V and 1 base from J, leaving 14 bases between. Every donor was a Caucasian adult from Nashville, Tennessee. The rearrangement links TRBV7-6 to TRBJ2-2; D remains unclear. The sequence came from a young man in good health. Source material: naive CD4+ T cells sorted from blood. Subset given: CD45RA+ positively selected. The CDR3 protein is CASSLYGNRLNTGELFF. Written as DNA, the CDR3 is TGTGCCAGCAGCTTATATGGAAACCGATTGAACACCGGGGAGCTGTTTTTT.